Sequencing of this T cell receptor beta chain was carried out in a study of CD8+ T cells in alopecia areata (dated by TCRdb to 2016 to 2018). Some background on the complete study: Treated patients were enrolled in an open-label pilot trial of oral tofacitinib at 5 to 10 mg twice daily for moderate-to-severe alopecia areata. Patients stayed on tofacitinib for 6 to 18 months and then had 6 months of follow-up off drug so that delayed response and recurrence could be assessed. Disease severity in treated patients was measured with the SALT score, which quantifies the percentage of affected scalp surface area. To study T cell clonal expansion in alopecia areata, the researchers applied high-throughput TCRbeta sequencing to both the C3H/HeJ mouse model and human patients. Human TCRbeta sequencing covered scalp tissue and sorted CD4+ and CD8+ peripheral blood T cells from patchy and totalis/universalis alopecia areata patients and healthy controls. Tofacitinib-treated patients had biopsies at baseline and at 4 and 24 weeks of treatment, with a later scalp biopsy in several patients. Scalp clonality was compared across normal scalp (n=4), patchy alopecia areata scalp (n=8), and alopecia totalis/universalis scalp (n=8). RNA was extracted with the PAXgene miRNA kit for fixed scalp, the miRNeasy kit for PBMCs, and the RNeasy kit for mouse skin. TCRbeta CDR3 regions were amplified by immunoSEQ multiplex PCR using 35 Vbeta forward and 13 Jbeta reverse primers.

This specimen's time point label, interpreted: 4 weeks on oral tofacitinib. Sample treatment or condition, as interpreted from the label and publication: oral pan-JAK inhibitor, 5-10 mg twice daily. From alopecia areata patients, peripheral blood was collected along with lesional scalp punch biopsies. PBMCs were separated by density centrifugation and stained for CD3, CD4 and CD8, after which CD4+ and CD8+ T cells were sorted on a FACSAria. Library preparation employed the immunoSEQ multiplex PCR assay. To provide template for TCR sequencing, every sample had RNA extracted and reverse transcribed into cDNA. SuperScript III was used for first-strand cDNA synthesis, primed with a 2:1 mix of oligo-dT and random hexamers. A synthetic immune receptor repertoire was used to assess amplification bias, and residual bias was removed computationally. Per the authors' processing: Raw reads were preprocessed to remove errors, and CDR3 was defined by IMGT conventions from the conserved cysteine to phenylalanine. Clonality was calculated as 1 minus Shannon entropy normalized by log2 of the number of productive unique TCRs. Scalp TCRbeta sequences were cross-referenced with sorted blood CD4 and CD8 repertoires so that the CD4 or CD8 identity of scalp clones could be inferred. Entries here come from immuneACCESS through TCRdb and include only in-frame sequences with V and J called. Some clones fail to appear in such tables; in the studies checked, an unresolved V gene covers under half of the shortfall, and the cause of the remainder is unknown. That table supplies the V and J calls and clone size; D and trimming were determined from the DNA. The sample table holds over 200,000 clones, of which 55% to 70% were seen once. The top ten clones comprise more than 3.5% of the sample.

As concerns this clone: Its antigen is currently not known. A junction boundary mismatches the germline segment, possibly from a read error.

The full study reports these points: Unlike mouse skin, which is dominated by gammadelta T cells, normal human skin has resident alphabeta T cells that are also sequenced, and this complicates analysis of the scalp TCR repertoire. Many expanded lesional clones persisted in scalp and blood during tofacitinib treatment, which may partly explain relapse after stopping treatment. Tofacitinib significantly decreased scalp clonality and the number of expanded CD8+ clones among the top 100 scalp clones. The treated cohort was small, with a single nonresponder, so links between baseline CD8+ expansion and response need larger studies. TCR sequences shared between patients were less clear than in mice, possibly partly because of HLA diversity in the patient population. Compared with normal scalp, lesional scalp had higher clonality and more expanded CD8+ clones, particularly in alopecia totalis/universalis, a pattern that suggests antigenic drive.

The germline V gene provides CDR1 SGHTA and CDR2 FQGNSA. The CDR3 contains 11 residues, cysteine and phenylalanine counted. The DNA shown is the 33-base CDR3, in frame from base 1. The chain is encoded by TRBV7-2 joined to TRBJ1-3; a weak D assignment points to TRBD1 (5 bases agree). The source was CD4+ T cells sorted from blood, collected at week 4, from a patient treated with tofacitinib. The sequence was obtained from a human donor with alopecia areata. CDR3 loop: CASSLSGTPFF. The DNA sequence follows: TGTGCCAGCAGCCTGTCCGGGACTCCGTTTTTT.